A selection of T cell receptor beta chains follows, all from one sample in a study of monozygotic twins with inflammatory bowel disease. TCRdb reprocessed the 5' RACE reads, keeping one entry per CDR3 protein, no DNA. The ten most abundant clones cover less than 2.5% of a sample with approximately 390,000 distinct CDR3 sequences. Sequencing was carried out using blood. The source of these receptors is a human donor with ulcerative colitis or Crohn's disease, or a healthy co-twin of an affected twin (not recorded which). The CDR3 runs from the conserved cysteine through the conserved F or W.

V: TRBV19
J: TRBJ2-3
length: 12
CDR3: CASSPQRDTQYF

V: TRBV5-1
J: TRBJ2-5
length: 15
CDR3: CASTPGTGGRETQYF

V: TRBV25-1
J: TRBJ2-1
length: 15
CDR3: CASSEGGSLYNEQFF

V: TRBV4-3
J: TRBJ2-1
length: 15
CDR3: CASSPRTSGSSEQFF

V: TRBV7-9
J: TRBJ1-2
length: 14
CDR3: CASSPLAAHYGYTF

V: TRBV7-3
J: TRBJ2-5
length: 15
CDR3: CASSLAGRTQETQYF

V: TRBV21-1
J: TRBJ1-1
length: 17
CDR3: CASSKPAGGQANTEAFF

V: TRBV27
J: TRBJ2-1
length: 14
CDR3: CASSLTGASNEQFF

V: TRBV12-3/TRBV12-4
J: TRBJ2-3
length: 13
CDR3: CASSNRVPDTQYF

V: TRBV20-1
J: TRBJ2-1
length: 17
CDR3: CSASGLAGGPRSNEQFF

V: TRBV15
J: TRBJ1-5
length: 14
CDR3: CATSRVGGNQPQHF

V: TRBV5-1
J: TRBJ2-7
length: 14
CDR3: CASSSRRNSYEQYF

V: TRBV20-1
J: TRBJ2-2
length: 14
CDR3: CSARRDPPSGELFF

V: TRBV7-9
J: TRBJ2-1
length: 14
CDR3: CASSPPTPYNEQFF

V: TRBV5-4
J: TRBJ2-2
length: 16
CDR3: CASSITSGVLRGELFF

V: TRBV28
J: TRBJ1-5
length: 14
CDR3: CASSLDREVGPQHF

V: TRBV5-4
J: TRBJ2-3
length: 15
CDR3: CASSPTGHATDTQYF

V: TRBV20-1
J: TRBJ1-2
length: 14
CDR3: CSAREGGQDYGYTF

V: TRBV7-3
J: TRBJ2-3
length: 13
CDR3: CASSSSNTDTQYF

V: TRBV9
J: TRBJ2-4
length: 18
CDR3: CASSKTMGQSLAKNIQYF

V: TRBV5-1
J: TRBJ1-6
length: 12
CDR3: CASRENNSPLHF

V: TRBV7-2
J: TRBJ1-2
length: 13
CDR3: CASRSDRGHGYTF

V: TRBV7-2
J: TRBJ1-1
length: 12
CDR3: CASSPGEPEAFF

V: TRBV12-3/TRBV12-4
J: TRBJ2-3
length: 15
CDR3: CASSRTSGFTDTQYF

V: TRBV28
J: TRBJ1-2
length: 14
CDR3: CASSGGVTGWLYTF

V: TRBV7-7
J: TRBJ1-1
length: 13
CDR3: CASSDGQIFEAFF

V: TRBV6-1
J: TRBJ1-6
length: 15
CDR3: CASTEAGDYNSPLHF